This T cell receptor (beta chain) came from a study of Ad26.COV2.S vaccination and SARS-CoV-2 variants. The CDR3 covers 13 residues. The germline CDR1 and CDR2 sequences are SGHDN and FVKESK. The germline V and J ends were trimmed by 4 bases and 7 bases, with 10 bases remaining between them. Sequenced by immunoSEQ multiplex PCR; TCRdb stores in-frame clones only, minus some. The repertoire holds 100,000 or so clones, with around 80% as singletons. Points from the study as a whole: Vaccine recipients posted higher spike-specific TCR breadth than their placebo counterparts. Marked by substantial breadth, spike-specific CD8+ and CD4+ T cell responses were reportedly seen after vaccination.

About this clone: The antigen remains unidentified.

V is TRBV14 and J is TRBJ2-2; possibly TRBD2 for D (6 bases). The origin of this receptor is a human donor who had recovered from COVID-19. Material: peripheral blood, obtained after recovery from COVID-19. The CDR3 region has the DNA TGTGCCAGCAGCCCCGCGGACTACGGGGAGCTGTTTTTT. Encoded protein: CASSPADYGELFF. The whole variable domain, filled in from reference TRBV14 and TRBJ2-2, reads EAGVTQFPSHSVIEKGQTVTLRCDPISGHDNLYWYRRVMGKEIKFLLHFVKESKQDESGMPNNRFLAERTGGTYSTLKVQPAELEDSGVYFCASSPADYGELFFGEGSRLTVL.